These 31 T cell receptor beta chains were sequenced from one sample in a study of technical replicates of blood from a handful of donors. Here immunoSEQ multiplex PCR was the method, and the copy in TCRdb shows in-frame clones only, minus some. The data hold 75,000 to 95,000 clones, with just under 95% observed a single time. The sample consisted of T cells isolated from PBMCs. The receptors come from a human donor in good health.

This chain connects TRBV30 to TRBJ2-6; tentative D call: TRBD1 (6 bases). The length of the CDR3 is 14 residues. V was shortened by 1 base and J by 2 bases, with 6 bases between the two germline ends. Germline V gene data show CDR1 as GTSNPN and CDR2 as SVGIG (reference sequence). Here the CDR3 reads CAWSAGAGANVLTF. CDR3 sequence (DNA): TGTGCCTGGAGTGCAGGGGCTGGGGCCAACGTCCTGACTTTC.

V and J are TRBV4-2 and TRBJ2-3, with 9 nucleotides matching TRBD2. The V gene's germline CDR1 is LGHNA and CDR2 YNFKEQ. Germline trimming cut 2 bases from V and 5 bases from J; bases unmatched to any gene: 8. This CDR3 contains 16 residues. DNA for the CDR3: TGTGCCAGCAGCCAAATAACAGCGGGGGGCAAAGATACGCAGTATTTT. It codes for CASSQITAGGKDTQYF.

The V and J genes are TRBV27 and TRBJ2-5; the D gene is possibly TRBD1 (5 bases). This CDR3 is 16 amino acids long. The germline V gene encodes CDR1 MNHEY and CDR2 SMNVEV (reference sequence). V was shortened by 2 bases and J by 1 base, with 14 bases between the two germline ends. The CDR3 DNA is TGTGCCAGCAGTTTAACGAAGGGGTTGGGCCAAGAGACCCAGTACTTC. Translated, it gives CASSLTKGLGQETQYF.

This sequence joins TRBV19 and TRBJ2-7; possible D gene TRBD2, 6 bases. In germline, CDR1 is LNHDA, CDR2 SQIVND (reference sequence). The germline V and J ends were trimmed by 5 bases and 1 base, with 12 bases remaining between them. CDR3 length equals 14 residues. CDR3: CASSGLAYSYEQYF. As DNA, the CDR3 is TGTGCCAGTAGTGGGCTAGCGTATTCCTACGAGCAGTACTTC.

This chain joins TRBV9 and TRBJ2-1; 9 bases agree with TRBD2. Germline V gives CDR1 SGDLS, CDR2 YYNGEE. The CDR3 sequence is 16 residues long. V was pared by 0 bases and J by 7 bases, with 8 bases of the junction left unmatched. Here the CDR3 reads CASSVVGGRAQNEQFF. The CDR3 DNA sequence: TGTGCCAGCAGCGTAGTTGGCGGGAGGGCCCAAAATGAGCAGTTCTTC.

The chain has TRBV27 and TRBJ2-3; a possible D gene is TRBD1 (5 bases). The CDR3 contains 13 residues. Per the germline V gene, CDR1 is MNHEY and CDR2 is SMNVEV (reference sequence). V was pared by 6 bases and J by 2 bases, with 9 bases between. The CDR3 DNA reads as TGTGCCAGCAGACGGACATCCACAGATACGCAGTATTTT. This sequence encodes CASRRTSTDTQYF.

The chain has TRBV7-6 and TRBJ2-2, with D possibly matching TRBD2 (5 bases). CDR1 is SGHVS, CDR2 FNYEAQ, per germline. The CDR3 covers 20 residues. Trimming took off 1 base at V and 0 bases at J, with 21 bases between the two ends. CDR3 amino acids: CASSLVWWPRRLSNTGELFF. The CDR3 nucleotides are TGTGCCAGCAGCTTAGTATGGTGGCCTCGGAGGCTATCGAACACCGGGGAGCTGTTTTTT.

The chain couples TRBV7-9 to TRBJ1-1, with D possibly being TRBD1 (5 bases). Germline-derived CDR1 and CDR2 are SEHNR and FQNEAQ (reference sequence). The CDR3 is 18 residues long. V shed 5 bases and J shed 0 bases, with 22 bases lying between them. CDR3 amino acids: CASSNIRGQGGMNTEAFF. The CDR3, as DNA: TGTGCCAGCAGCAATATCCGCGGTCAGGGTGGGATGAACACTGAAGCTTTCTTT.

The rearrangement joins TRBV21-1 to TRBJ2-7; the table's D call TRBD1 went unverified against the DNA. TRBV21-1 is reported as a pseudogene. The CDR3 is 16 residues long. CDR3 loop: CASIWGPSTLSYEQYF. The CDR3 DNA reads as TGTGCCAGCATTTGGGGGCCAAGCACACTTTCCTACGAGCAGTACTTC.

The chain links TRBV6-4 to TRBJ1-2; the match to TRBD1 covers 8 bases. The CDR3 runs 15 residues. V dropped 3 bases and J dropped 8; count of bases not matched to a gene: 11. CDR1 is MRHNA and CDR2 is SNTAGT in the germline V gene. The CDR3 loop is CASSERLQGDGGYTF. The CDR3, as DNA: TGTGCCAGCAGTGAACGGCTACAGGGGGACGGAGGCTACACCTTC.

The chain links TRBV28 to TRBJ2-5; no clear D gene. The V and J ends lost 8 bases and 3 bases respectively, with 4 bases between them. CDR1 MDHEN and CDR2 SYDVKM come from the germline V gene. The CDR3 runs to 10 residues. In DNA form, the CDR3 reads TGTGCCAGCTCGGAAGAGACCCAGTACTTC. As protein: CASSEETQYF.

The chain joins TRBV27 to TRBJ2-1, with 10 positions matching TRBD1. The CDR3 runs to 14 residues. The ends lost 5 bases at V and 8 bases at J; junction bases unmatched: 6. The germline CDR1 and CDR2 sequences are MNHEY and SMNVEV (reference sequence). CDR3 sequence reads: CASSIRDRGDEQFF. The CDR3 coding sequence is TGTGCCAGCAGTATTCGGGACAGGGGCGATGAGCAGTTCTTC.

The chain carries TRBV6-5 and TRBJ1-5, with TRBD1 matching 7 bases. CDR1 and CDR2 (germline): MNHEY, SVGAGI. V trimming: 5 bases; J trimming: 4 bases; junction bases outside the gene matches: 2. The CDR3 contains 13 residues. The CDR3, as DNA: TGTGCCAGCAGTGACAGGGAGAATCAGCCCCAGCATTTT. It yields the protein CASSDRENQPQHF.

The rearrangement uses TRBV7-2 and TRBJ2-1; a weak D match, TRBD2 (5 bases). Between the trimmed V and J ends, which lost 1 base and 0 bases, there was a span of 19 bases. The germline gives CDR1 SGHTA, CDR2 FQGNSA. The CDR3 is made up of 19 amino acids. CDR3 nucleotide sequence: TGTGCCAGCAGCTTAGAGGGAAGCTGGACTGCTAGCTCCTACAATGAGCAGTTCTTC. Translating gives CASSLEGSWTASSYNEQFF.

The CDR3 is CASSYSKRPGNTEAFF. In DNA, the CDR3 is TGTGCCAGCAGTTACTCGAAACGGCCGGGTAACACTGAAGCTTTCTTT. V gene TRBV6-6 combines with J gene TRBJ1-1; no reliable D call. CDR3 length equals 16 residues. Deletions cut 0 bases from V and 2 bases from J, with 13 bases between. CDR1 and CDR2 (germline): MNHNY, SVGAGI (reference sequence).

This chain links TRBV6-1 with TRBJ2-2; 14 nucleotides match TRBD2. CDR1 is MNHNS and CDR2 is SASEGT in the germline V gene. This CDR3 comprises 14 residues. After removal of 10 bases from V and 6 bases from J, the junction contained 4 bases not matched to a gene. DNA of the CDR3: TGTGCCATTAGACTAGCGGGAGGGCCCGGGGAGCTGTTTTTT. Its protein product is CAIRLAGGPGELFF.

DNA for the CDR3: TGTGCCAGCAGTCGCGGACTTAGTATGAACACTGAAGCTTTCTTT. Its protein product is CASSRGLSMNTEAFF. This chain links TRBV6-5 with TRBJ1-1; D gene ambiguous. Germline CDR1 is MNHEY and CDR2 is SVGAGI. This CDR3 spans 15 amino acids. V was clipped by 5 bases and J by 0 bases, with 13 bases between them.

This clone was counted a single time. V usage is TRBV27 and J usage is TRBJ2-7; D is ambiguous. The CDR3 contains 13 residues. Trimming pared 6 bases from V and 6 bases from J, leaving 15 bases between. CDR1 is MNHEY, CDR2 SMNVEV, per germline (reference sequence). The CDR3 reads CASSRDNESEQYF. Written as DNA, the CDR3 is TGTGCCAGCAGCCGCGACAATGAGTCCGAGCAGTACTTC.

CDR3 loop: CASSATGTPVEGELFF. DNA for the CDR3: TGTGCCAGCAGTGCCACCGGGACTCCTGTCGAAGGGGAGCTGTTTTTT. V is TRBV6-1 and J is TRBJ2-2, with D possibly being TRBD2 (6 bases). Trimming removed 4 bases at V and 8 bases at J, with 20 bases between. The CDR3 totals 16 residues. The germline gives CDR1 MNHNS, CDR2 SASEGT.

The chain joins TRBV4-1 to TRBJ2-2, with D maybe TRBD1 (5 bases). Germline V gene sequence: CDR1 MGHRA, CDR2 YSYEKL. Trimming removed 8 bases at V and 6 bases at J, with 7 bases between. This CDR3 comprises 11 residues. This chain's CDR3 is CASGAAGELFF. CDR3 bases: TGCGCCAGCGGGGCCGCCGGGGAGCTGTTTTTT.

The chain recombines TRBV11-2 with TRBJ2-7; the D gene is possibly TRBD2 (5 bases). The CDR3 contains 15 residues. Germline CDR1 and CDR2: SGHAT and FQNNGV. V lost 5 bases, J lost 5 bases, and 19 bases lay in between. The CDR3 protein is CASSPGVRRIDEQYF. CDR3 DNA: TGTGCCAGCAGCCCCGGGGTCAGACGAATCGACGAGCAGTACTTC.

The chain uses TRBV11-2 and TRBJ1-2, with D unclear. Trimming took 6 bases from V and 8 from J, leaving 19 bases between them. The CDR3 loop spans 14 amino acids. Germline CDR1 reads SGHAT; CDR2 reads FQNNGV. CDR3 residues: CASSPDGSAGGYTF. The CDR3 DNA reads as TGTGCCAGCAGTCCGGACGGATCCGCGGGGGGCTACACCTTC.

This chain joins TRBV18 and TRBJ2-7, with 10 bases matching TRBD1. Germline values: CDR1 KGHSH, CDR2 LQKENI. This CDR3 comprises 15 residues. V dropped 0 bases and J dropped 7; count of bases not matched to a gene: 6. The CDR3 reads CASSPPGQGSREQYF. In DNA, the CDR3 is TGTGCCAGCTCACCACCGGGACAGGGGTCGCGGGAGCAGTACTTC.

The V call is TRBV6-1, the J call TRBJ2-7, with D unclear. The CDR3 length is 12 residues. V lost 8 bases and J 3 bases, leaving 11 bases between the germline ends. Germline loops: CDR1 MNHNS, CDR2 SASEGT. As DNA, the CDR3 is TGTGCCAGCGATACTGCCGGCTACGAGCAGTACTTC. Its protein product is CASDTAGYEQYF.

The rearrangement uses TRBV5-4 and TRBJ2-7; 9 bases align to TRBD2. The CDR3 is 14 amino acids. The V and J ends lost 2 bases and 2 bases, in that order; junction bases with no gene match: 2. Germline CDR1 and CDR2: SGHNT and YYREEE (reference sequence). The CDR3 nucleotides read TGTGCCAGCAGCTTAGCGGGAGGAACCTACGAGCAGTACTTC. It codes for CASSLAGGTYEQYF.

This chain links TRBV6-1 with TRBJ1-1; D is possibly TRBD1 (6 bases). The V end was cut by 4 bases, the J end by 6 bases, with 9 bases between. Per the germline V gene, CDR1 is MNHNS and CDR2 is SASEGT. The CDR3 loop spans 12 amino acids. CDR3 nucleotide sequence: TGTGCCAGCAGTGGACAGGTCCCTGAAGCTTTCTTT. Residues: CASSGQVPEAFF.

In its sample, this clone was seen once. The CDR3 loop reads CASSLEVTGGVGREQFF. The CDR3 coding sequence is TGCGCCAGCAGCTTGGAAGTGACAGGGGGCGTGGGACGTGAGCAGTTCTTC. The chain recombines TRBV5-1 with TRBJ2-1; TRBD1 aligns across 10 bases. Germline-derived CDR1 and CDR2 are SGHRS and YFSETQ. The length of the CDR3 is 17 residues. J gave up 9 bases and V 0 bases, and 12 bases lay outside the gene matches.

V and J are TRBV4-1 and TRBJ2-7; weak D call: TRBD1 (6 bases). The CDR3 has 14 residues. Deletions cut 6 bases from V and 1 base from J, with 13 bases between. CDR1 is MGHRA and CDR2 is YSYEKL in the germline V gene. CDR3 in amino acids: CASRIDRTSYEQYF. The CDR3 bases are TGCGCCAGCAGGATCGACAGGACTTCCTACGAGCAGTACTTC.

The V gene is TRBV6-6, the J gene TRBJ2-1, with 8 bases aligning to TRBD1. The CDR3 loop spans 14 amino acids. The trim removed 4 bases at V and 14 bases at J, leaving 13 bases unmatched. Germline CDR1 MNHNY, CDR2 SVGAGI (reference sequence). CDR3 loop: CASSSEVLGQAKFF. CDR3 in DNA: TGTGCCAGCAGTTCCGAGGTCCTGGGACAGGCAAAGTTCTTC.

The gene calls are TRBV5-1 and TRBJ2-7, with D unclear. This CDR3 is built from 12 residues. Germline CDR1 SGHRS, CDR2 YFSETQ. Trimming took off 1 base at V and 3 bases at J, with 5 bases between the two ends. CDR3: CASSLTNYEQYF. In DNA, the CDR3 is TGCGCCAGCAGCTTGACTAACTACGAGCAGTACTTC.

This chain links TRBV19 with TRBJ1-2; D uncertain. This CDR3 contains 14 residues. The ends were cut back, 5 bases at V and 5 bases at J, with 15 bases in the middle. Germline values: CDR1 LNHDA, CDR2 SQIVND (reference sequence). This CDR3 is CASSLLKDSYGYTF. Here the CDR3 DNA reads TGTGCCAGTAGTTTGCTAAAGGACTCTTATGGCTACACCTTC.